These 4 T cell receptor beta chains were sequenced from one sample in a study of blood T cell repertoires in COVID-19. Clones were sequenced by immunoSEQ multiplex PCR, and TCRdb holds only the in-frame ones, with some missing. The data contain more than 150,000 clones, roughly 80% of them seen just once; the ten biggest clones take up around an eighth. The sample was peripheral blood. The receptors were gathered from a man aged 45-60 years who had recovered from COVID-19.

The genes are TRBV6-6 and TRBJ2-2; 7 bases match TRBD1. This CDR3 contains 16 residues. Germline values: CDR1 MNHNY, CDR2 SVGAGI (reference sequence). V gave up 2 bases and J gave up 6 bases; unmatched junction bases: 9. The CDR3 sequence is CASSYARGQSAGELFF. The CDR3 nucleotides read TGTGCCAGCAGTTACGCAAGGGGACAGTCGGCCGGGGAGCTGTTTTTT.

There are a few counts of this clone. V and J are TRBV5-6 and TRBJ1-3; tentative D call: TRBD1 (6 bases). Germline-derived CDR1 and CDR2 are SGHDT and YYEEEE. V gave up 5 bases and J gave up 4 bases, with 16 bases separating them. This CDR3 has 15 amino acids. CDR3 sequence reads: CASRATQGMGNTIYF. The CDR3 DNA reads TGTGCCAGCAGGGCAACACAGGGCATGGGAAACACCATATATTTT. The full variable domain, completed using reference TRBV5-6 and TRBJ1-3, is DAGVTQSPTHLIKTRGQQVTLRCSPKSGHDTVSWYQQALGQGPQFIFQYYEEEERQRGNFPDRFSGHQFPNYSSELNVNALLLGDSALYLCASRATQGMGNTIYFGEGSWLTVV.

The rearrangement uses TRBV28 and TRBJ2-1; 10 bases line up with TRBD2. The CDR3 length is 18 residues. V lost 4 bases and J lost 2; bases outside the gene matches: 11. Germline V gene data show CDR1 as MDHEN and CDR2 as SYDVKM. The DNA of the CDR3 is TGTGCCAGCAGTTCCCCTAGCGGGAGCTCGGGGCCCTACAATGAGCAGTTCTTC. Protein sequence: CASSSPSGSSGPYNEQFF.

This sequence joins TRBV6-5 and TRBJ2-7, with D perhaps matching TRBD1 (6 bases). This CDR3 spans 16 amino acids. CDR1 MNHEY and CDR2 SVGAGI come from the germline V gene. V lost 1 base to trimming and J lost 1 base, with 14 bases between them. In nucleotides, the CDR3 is TGTGCCAGCAGTTACTACCCCCCGGGACAATCCTACGAGCAGTACTTC. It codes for CASSYYPPGQSYEQYF.